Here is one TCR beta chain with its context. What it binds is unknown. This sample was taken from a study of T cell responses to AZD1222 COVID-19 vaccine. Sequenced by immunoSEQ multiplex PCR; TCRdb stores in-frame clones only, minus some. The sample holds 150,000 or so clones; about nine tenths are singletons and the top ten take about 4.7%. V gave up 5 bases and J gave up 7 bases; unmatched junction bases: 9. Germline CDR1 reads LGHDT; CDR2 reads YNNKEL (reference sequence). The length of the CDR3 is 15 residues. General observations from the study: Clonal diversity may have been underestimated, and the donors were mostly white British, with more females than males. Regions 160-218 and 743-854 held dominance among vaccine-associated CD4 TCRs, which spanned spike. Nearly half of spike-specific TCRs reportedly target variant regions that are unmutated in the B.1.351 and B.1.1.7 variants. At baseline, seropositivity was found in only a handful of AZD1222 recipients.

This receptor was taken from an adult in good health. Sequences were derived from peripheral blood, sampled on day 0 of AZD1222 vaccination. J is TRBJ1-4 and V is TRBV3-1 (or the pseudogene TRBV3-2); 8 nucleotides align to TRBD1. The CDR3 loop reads CASSSAGTGFEKLFF. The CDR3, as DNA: TGTGCCAGCAGCTCCGCCGGGACAGGCTTTGAAAAACTGTTTTTT.